This T cell receptor (beta chain) stems from a study of T cell repertoires in cytomegalovirus infection. Whole-study results and caveats: Based on cumulative public TCR beta family frequency, carriers of CMV plus the relevant HLA were identified.

TCRdb re-analysed the reads in MiXCR, keeping a single row per CDR3 protein. The sample contains about 100,000 distinct CDR3 sequences, less than 25% of which appear only once. The V and J ends lost 1 base and 4 bases respectively, with 29 bases between them. CDR3 length: 21 amino acids. Looked up from germline, CDR1 is MNHEY and CDR2 is SVGEGT. The sample holds many counts of this clonotype. Its antigen remains unidentified. The receptor was derived from a human donor in good health (CMV status not recorded). Some clones in this sample may be carry-over from other donors' samples. Source material: CD8+ T cells from PBMCs. V and J are TRBV6-2 or TRBV6-3 and TRBJ2-1; possible D gene TRBD2, 5 bases. The CDR3 DNA reads as TGTGCCAGCAGTTACTTGGGCTCGACCTATAGGGCGGGTAGAGAATACAATGAGCAGTTCTTC. Translating gives CASSYLGSTYRAGREYNEQFF.